These 24 T cell receptor beta chains came from one sample sequenced in a study of immune evolution from preneoplasia to lung adenocarcinoma. The data were produced by immunoSEQ multiplex PCR, yet TCRdb's version contains in-frame clones alone and is incomplete. The sample holds about 6,300 clones, roughly 85% seen once. The sample was FFPE minimally invasive lung adenocarcinoma tissue. The receptors were sampled from a person aged 55-85 years with lung adenocarcinoma.

V and J are TRBV2 and TRBJ1-1; TRBD1 might be the D (5 bases). Trimming stripped 2 bases from V and 0 bases from J, with 7 bases between. Germline CDR1 reads SNHLY; CDR2 reads FYNNEI. The CDR3 loop spans 14 amino acids. The CDR3 DNA sequence: TGTGCCAGCAGTGAAACGGGGGTGAACACTGAAGCTTTCTTT. Translated, it gives CASSETGVNTEAFF. Full variable domain (missing parts from reference TRBV2 and TRBJ1-1): EPEVTQTPSHQVTQMGQEVILRCVPISNHLYFYWYRQILGQKVEFLVSFYNNEISEKSEIFDDQFSVERPDGSNFTLKIRSTKLEDSAMYFCASSETGVNTEAFFGQGTRLTVV.

This clone has just a few counts. This sequence joins TRBV19 and TRBJ2-1, with TRBD1 as a possible D gene (5 bases). The CDR3 has 14 amino acids. The V gene's germline CDR1 is LNHDA and CDR2 SQIVND (reference sequence). V lost 3 bases, J lost 4 bases, and 10 bases lay in between. In DNA, the CDR3 is TGTGCCAGTAGTATCCGGACAAAATACAATGAGCAGTTCTTC. The encoded protein is CASSIRTKYNEQFF.

This chain links TRBV6-6 with TRBJ2-5, with D unclear. CDR1 and CDR2 from the germline V gene are MNHNY and SVGAGI (reference sequence). The CDR3 covers 12 residues. The ends were cut back, 2 bases at V and 4 bases at J, with 5 bases in the middle. CDR3 DNA: TGTGCCAGCAGTTACGGGCGAGAGACCCAGTACTTC. It is translated as CASSYGRETQYF.

This clone was recorded a few times. V usage is TRBV7-6 and J usage is TRBJ1-4; D gene unclear. The ends were cut back, 5 bases at V and 12 bases at J, with 13 bases in the middle. This CDR3 region has 12 residues. Per the germline V gene, CDR1 is SGHVS and CDR2 is FNYEAQ. The CDR3 protein is CASSPGSLQLFF. CDR3 nucleotide sequence: TGTGCCAGCAGCCCGGGTTCCCTACAACTGTTTTTT. The full variable domain, completed using reference TRBV7-6 and TRBJ1-4, is GAGVSQSPRYKVTKRGQDVALRCDPISGHVSLYWYRQALGQGPEFLTYFNYEAQQDKSGLPNDRFSAERPEGSISTLTIQRTEQRDSAMYRCASSPGSLQLFFGSGTQLSVL.

The chain couples TRBV19 to TRBJ2-7; D is undetermined. Trimming removed 3 bases from V and 9 bases from J, with 15 bases in between. This CDR3 spans 13 amino acids. CDR1 and CDR2 (germline): LNHDA, SQIVND (reference sequence). As DNA, the CDR3 is TGTGCCAGTAGTATTGACGCGTCGGCTATGCAGTACTTC. Translating gives CASSIDASAMQYF.

The chain recombines TRBV29-1 with TRBJ2-1; 7 nucleotides match TRBD2. Germline CDR1 is SQVTM and CDR2 is ANQGSEA. The ends lost 4 bases at V and 6 bases at J; junction bases unmatched: 3. The CDR3 is 12 amino acids. CDR3 in DNA: TGCAGCGTTGCCGCTAGCGGCAATGAGCAGTTCTTC. Protein: CSVAASGNEQFF.

This clone was counted only a few times. The rearrangement uses TRBV11-2 and TRBJ1-1; D is unresolved. The ends were cut back, 0 bases at V and 4 bases at J, with 9 bases in the middle. CDR1 and CDR2 (germline): SGHAT, FQNNGV. This CDR3 is 14 amino acids long. The DNA of the CDR3 is TGTGCCAGCAGCTTAGAACTCAAAGGCACTGAAGCTTTCTTT. The encoded protein is CASSLELKGTEAFF.

The genes are TRBV9 and TRBJ2-1; perhaps TRBD2 as D (5 bases). Germline CDR1 SGDLS, CDR2 YYNGEE. This CDR3 contains 15 residues. V gave up 0 bases and J gave up 7 bases, with 14 bases separating them. The CDR3 reads CASSVGGWEGNEQFF. The CDR3 nucleotides are TGTGCCAGCAGCGTAGGAGGGTGGGAAGGAAATGAGCAGTTCTTC. Supplemented by reference TRBV9 and TRBJ2-1, the full variable domain reads DSGVTQTPKHLITATGQRVTLRCSPRSGDLSVYWYQQSLDQGLQFLIQYYNGEERAKGNILERFSAQQFPDLHSELNLSSLELGDSALYFCASSVGGWEGNEQFFGPGTRLTVL.

This chain links TRBV6-4 with TRBJ2-3; 12 nucleotides line up with TRBD2. Germline V gene lookup returns CDR1 MRHNA and CDR2 SNTAGT. The trim removed 0 bases at V and 2 bases at J, leaving 3 bases unmatched. The CDR3 sequence is 17 residues long. The DNA of the CDR3 is TGTGCCAGCAGTGACTCGACTAGCGGGGGACACACAGATACGCAGTATTTT. Protein: CASSDSTSGGHTDTQYF.

The genes are TRBV7-9 and TRBJ2-7; 9 bases line up with TRBD2. Germline values: CDR1 SEHNR, CDR2 FQNEAQ (reference sequence). The length of the CDR3 is 16 residues. Losses at the gene ends were 0 bases for V and 0 bases for J; bases not matched to a gene: 3. Here the CDR3 reads CASSLAQREDSYEQYF. CDR3 bases: TGTGCCAGCAGCTTAGCCCAGCGGGAGGACTCCTACGAGCAGTACTTC.

The chain links TRBV9 to TRBJ1-1; the D is unclear. The ends were cut back, 2 bases at V and 3 bases at J, with 14 bases in the middle. Germline CDR1 is SGDLS and CDR2 is YYNGEE. This CDR3 comprises 15 residues. Here the CDR3 DNA reads TGTGCCAGCAGCGTTTTAGGGTCCTCGGACACTGAAGCTTTCTTT. Translating gives CASSVLGSSDTEAFF.

The chain combines TRBV21-1 with TRBJ2-1; TRBD2 is the table's D call and was not checked against the DNA. TRBV21-1 is listed as a pseudogene. This CDR3 is built from 14 residues. DNA of the CDR3: TGTGCCGATCGGCGGTCGAGCTCCTACAATGAGCAGTTCTTC. Translating it yields CADRRSSSYNEQFF.

J is TRBJ1-5 and V is TRBV10-1; D gene uncertain. The CDR3 totals 17 residues. The V end was cut by 7 bases, the J end by 0 bases, with 19 bases between. Germline V gene lookup returns CDR1 WNHNN and CDR2 SYGVQD (reference sequence). The CDR3 nucleotides read TGCGCCAGCACCCCCTGGGAGCAGCCGACTAGCAATCAGCCCCAGCATTTT. Protein sequence: CASTPWEQPTSNQPQHF.

This clone showed up just once. V is TRBV18 and J is TRBJ1-2; TRBD1 agrees at 11 bases. This CDR3 has 16 amino acids. After removal of 2 bases from V and 3 bases from J, the junction contained 5 bases not matched to a gene. The germline CDR1 and CDR2 sequences are KGHSH and LQKENI. In DNA form, the CDR3 reads TGTGCCAGCTCACCAGGGACAGGGGGTTCTTACTATGGCTACACCTTC. Translated, it gives CASSPGTGGSYYGYTF.

This clone was counted once. The genes are TRBV6-4 and TRBJ2-5, with unresolved D. Per the germline V gene, CDR1 is MRHNA and CDR2 is SNTAGT. The CDR3 is 14 residues long. V was clipped by 5 bases and J by 7 bases, with 17 bases between them. CDR3 residues: CASSNHRPSWTQYF. In DNA, the CDR3 is TGTGCCAGCAGTAATCACAGACCCTCGTGGACCCAGTACTTC.

J is TRBJ1-2 and V is TRBV2; D remains ambiguous. Looked up from germline, CDR1 is SNHLY and CDR2 is FYNNEI. V dropped 2 bases and J dropped 4 bases, with 11 bases sitting between them. The CDR3 length is 14 residues. CDR3 residues: CASSEMQQSYGYTF. In nucleotides, the CDR3 is TGTGCCAGCAGTGAAATGCAGCAAAGCTATGGCTACACCTTC.

A single count supports this clone. The chain joins TRBV9 to TRBJ1-1; no clear D gene. Trimming left V 4 bases short and J 4 bases short, with 11 bases between. This CDR3 region has 13 residues. CDR1 and CDR2 from the germline V gene are SGDLS and YYNGEE. The chain's CDR3 is CASSPRGGTEAFF. DNA for the CDR3: TGTGCCAGCAGCCCTCGTGGTGGCACTGAAGCTTTCTTT. Full variable domain (rest looked up from reference TRBV9 and TRBJ1-1): DSGVTQTPKHLITATGQRVTLRCSPRSGDLSVYWYQQSLDQGLQFLIQYYNGEERAKGNILERFSAQQFPDLHSELNLSSLELGDSALYFCASSPRGGTEAFFGQGTRLTVV.

J is TRBJ2-3 and V is TRBV18; 7 bases map to TRBD2. V shed 10 bases, J shed 1 base, and the junction held 23 bases outside the gene matches. CDR3 size: 19 residues. Per germline, CDR1 KGHSH and CDR2 LQKENI. The CDR3 sequence is CATSWMATSELLGTDTQYF. The CDR3 DNA is TGTGCCACCTCGTGGATGGCAACTAGCGAGTTGCTTGGCACAGATACGCAGTATTTT. Combining the CDR3 with reference TRBV18 and TRBJ2-3 gives the whole variable domain NAGVMQNPRHLVRRRGQEARLRCSPMKGHSHVYWYRQLPEEGLKFMVYLQKENIIDESGMPKERFSAEFPKEGPSILRIQQVVRGDSAAYFCATSWMATSELLGTDTQYFGPGTRLTVL.

The chain recombines TRBV27 with TRBJ2-5; no clear D gene. Trimming shortened V by 9 bases and J by 0 bases, and 11 bases separated the two germline ends. Germline-derived CDR1 and CDR2 are MNHEY and SMNVEV (reference sequence). This CDR3 region has 13 residues. The CDR3 region has the DNA TGTGCCAGTGCGGTGACGTACCAAGAGACCCAGTACTTC. Translated: CASAVTYQETQYF.

V is TRBV28 and J is TRBJ1-2; TRBD1 might be the D (5 bases). This CDR3 is built from 13 residues. Germline V gives CDR1 MDHEN, CDR2 SYDVKM. V lost 6 bases and J 0 bases, leaving 8 bases between the germline ends. The CDR3 DNA follows: TGTGCCAGCAGACCGACAGCTAACTATGGCTACACCTTC. The encoded protein is CASRPTANYGYTF.

This chain links TRBV28 with TRBJ2-2; TRBD2 might be the D (7 bases). CDR3 length equals 15 residues. V was clipped by 2 bases and J by 6 bases, with 13 bases between them. Germline lookup yields CDR1 MDHEN and CDR2 SYDVKM. The CDR3, as DNA: TGTGCCAGCAGTTTAGCGGGGGCCGTTGCCGGGGAGCTGTTTTTT. It is translated as CASSLAGAVAGELFF.

This clone was found once. The rearrangement joins TRBV10-3 to TRBJ2-7; TRBD2 is a possible D gene (6 bases). Germline V lookup: CDR1 ENHRY, CDR2 SYGVKD. This CDR3 region has 11 residues. V lost 5 bases to trimming and J lost 6 bases, with 8 bases between them. The CDR3 coding sequence is TGTGCCATCAGTTCTAGCGCCGAGCAGTACTTC. This encodes CAISSSAEQYF.

In nucleotides, the CDR3 is TGTGCCTGGAGTGATCAAGTACAAGAGACCCAGTACTTC. Its translation is CAWSDQVQETQYF. The V gene is TRBV30, the J gene TRBJ2-5; D remains ambiguous. This CDR3 has 13 residues. Germline CDR1 reads GTSNPN; CDR2 reads SVGIG (reference sequence). V lost 1 base and J lost 2, with 8 bases in between.

This chain links TRBV28 with TRBJ1-4; TRBD1 matches 7 bases. The CDR3 spans 15 residues. J was trimmed by 7 bases and V by 5 bases; bases with no gene match: 10. From germline, CDR1 is MDHEN and CDR2 SYDVKM. CDR3: CASSQNRGPGEKLFF. The CDR3 DNA follows: TGTGCCAGCAGTCAAAACAGGGGCCCGGGTGAAAAACTGTTTTTT.